Sequencing of this T cell receptor beta chain was carried out in a study of blood T cells in healthy people across ages. Next came a second PCR, run for roughly 7 to 12 cycles, which used a sample-barcoded 5' primer along with a J-beta primer mix. TCRdb fed the 5' RACE reads into MiXCR, producing one record per CDR3 protein. In the table there are approximately 800,000 distinct CDR3 sequences, about 34% of which are singletons. Germline assignment: CDR1 SGDLS and CDR2 YYNGEE. V lost 3 bases and J lost 8, with 11 bases in between. CDR3 length: 12 residues. The rearrangement joins TRBV9 to TRBJ1-2; D is perhaps TRBD1 (6 bases). The sequencing input was blood. The clonotype was recovered from a young man in good health. CDR3 amino acids: CASSGTGLGYTF. CDR3 coding DNA: TGTGCCAGCAGCGGCACAGGGTTGGGCTACACCTTC.